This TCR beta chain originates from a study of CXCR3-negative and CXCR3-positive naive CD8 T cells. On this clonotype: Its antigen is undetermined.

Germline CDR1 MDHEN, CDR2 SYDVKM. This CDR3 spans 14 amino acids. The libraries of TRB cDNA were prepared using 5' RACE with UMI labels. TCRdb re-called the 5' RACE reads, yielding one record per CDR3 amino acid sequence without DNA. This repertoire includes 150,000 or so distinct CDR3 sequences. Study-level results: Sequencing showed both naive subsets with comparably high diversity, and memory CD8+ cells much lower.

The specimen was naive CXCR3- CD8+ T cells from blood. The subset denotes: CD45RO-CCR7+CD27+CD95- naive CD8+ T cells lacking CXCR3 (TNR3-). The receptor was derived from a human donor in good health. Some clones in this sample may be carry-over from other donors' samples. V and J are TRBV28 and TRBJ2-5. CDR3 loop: CASSIGLIEETQYF.